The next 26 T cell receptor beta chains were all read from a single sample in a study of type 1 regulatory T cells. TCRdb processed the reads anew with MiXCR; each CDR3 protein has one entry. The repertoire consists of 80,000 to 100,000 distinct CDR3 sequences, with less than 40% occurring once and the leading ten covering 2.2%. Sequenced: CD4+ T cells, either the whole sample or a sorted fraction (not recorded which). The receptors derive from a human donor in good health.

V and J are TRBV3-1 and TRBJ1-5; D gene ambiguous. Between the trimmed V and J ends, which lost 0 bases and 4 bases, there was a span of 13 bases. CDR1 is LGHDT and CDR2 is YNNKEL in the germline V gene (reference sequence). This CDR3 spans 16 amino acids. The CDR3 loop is CASSQDRTLANQPQHF. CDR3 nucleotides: TGTGCCAGCAGCCAAGATAGGACCCTCGCTAATCAGCCCCAGCATTTT.

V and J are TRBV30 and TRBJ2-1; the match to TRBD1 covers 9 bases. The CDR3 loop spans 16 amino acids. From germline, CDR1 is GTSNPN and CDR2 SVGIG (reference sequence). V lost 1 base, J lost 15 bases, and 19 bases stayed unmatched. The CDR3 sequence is CAWSATGTGHDKYRFF. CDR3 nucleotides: TGTGCCTGGAGTGCTACCGGGACAGGGCATGATAAGTATAGGTTCTTC.

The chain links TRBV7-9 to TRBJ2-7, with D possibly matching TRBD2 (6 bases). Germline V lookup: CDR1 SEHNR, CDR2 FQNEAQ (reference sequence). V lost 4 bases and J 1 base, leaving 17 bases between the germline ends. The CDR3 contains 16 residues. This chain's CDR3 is CASSSELVSGSYEQYF. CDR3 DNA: TGTGCCAGCAGCTCCGAGCTCGTTAGCGGATCCTACGAGCAGTACTTC. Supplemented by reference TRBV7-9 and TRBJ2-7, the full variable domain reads DTGVSQNPRHKITKRGQNVTFRCDPISEHNRLYWYRQTLGQGPEFLTYFQNEAQLEKSRLLSDRFSAERPKGSFSTLEIQRTEQGDSAMYLCASSSELVSGSYEQYFGPGTRLTVT.

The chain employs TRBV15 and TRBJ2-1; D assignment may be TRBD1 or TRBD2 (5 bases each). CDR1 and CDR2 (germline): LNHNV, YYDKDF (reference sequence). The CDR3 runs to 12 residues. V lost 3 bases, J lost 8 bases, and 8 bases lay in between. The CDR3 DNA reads TGTGCCACCAGCAGTCAGGGAGATGAGCAGTTCTTC. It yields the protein CATSSQGDEQFF.

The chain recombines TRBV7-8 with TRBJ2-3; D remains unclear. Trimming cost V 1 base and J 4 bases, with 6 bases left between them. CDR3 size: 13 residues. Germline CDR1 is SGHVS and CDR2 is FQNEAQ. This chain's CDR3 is CASSLETPDTQYF. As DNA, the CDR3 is TGTGCCAGCAGCTTAGAAACGCCAGATACGCAGTATTTT.

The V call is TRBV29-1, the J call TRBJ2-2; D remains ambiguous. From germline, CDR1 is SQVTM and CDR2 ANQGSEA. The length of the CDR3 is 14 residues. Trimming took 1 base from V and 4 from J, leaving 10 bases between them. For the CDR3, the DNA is TGCAGCGTTGAAGCCAGGCCGTTCACCGGGGAGCTGTTTTTT. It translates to CSVEARPFTGELFF.

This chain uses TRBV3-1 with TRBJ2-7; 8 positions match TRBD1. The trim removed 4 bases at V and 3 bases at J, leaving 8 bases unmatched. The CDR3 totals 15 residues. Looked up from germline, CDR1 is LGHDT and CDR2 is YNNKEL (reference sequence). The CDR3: CASSRAKTGGYEQYF. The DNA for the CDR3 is TGTGCCAGCAGCCGAGCGAAAACAGGGGGCTACGAGCAGTACTTC.

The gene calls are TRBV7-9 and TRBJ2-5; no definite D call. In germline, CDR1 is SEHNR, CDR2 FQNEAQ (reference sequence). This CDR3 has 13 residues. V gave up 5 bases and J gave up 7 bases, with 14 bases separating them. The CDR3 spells CASSEDPALTQYF. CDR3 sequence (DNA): TGTGCCAGCAGCGAGGATCCGGCTTTGACCCAGTACTTC.

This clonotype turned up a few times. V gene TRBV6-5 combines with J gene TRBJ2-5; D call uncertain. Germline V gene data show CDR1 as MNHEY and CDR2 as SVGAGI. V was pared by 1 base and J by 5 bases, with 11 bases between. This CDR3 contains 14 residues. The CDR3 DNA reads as TGTGCCAGCAGTTACTTACTACCTGGGGAGACCCAGTACTTC. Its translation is CASSYLLPGETQYF.

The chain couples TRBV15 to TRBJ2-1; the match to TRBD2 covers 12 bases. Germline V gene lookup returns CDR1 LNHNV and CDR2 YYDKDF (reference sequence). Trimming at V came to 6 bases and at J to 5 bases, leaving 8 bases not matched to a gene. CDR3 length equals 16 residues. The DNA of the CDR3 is TGTGCCACCAGGCTAGCGGGAGGGCCACAACACAATGAGCAGTTCTTC. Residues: CATRLAGGPQHNEQFF.

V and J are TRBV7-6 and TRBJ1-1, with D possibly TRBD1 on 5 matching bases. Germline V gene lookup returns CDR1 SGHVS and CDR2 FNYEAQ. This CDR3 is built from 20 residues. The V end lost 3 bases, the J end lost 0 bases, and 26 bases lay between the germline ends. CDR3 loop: CASSFRGRAARDQMNTEAFF. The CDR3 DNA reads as TGTGCCAGCAGCTTCAGAGGGCGGGCGGCTAGGGACCAGATGAACACTGAAGCTTTCTTT.

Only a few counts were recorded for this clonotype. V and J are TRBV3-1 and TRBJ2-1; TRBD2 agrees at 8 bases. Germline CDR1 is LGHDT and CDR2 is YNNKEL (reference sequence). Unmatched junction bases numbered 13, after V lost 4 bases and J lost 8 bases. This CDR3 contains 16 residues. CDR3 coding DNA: TGTGCCAGCAGCCGACCCCGACTAGCGATGTTCCATGAGCAGTTCTTC. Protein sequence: CASSRPRLAMFHEQFF.

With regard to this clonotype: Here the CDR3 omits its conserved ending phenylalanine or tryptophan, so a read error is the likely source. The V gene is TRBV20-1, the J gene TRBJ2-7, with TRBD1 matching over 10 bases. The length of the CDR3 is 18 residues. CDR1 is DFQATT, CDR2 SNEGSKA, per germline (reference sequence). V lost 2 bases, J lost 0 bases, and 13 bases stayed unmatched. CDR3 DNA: TGCAGTGCTAGACGGCGGGACAGGGGCCTCGGGAGCTCCTACGAGCAGTACATC. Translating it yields CSARRRDRGLGSSYEQYI.

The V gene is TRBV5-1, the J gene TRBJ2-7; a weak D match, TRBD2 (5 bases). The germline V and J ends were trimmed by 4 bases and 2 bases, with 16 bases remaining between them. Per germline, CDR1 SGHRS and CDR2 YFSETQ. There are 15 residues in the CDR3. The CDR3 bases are TGCGCCAGCAGCAGCGGTCGTGTACGGGCCTACGAGCAGTACTTC. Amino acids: CASSSGRVRAYEQYF.

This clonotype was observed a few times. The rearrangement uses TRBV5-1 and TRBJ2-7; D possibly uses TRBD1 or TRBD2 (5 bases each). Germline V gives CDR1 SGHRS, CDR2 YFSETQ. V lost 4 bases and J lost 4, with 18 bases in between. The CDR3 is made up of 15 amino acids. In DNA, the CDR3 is TGCGCCAGCAGCGTCCCGGGACCAACCCGATACGAGCAGTACTTC. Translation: CASSVPGPTRYEQYF.

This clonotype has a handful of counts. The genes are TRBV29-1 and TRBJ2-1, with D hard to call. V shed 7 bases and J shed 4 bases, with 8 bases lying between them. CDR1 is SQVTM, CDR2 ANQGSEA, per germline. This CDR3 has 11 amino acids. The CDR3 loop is CSARAYNEQFF. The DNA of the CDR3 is TGCAGCGCAAGGGCATACAATGAGCAGTTCTTC.

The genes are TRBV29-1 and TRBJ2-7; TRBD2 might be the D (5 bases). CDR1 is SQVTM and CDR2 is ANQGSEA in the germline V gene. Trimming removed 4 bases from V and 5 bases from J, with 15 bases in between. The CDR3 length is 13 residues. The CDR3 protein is CSVGTEIRNEQYF. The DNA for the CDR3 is TGCAGCGTTGGGACTGAAATCAGAAACGAGCAGTACTTC.

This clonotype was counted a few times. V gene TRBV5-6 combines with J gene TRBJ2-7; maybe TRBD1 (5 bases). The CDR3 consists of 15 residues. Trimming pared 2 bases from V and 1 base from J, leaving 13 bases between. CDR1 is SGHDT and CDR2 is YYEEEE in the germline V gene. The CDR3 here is CASSLVSDRSYEQYF. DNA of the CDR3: TGTGCCAGCAGCTTAGTTTCCGACAGATCCTACGAGCAGTACTTC.

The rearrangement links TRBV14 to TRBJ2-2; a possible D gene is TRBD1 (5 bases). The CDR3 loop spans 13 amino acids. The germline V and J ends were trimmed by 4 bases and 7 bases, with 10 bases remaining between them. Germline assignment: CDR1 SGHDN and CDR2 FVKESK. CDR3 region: CASSPTRGGELFF. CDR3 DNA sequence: TGTGCCAGCAGCCCCACAAGGGGCGGGGAGCTGTTTTTT.

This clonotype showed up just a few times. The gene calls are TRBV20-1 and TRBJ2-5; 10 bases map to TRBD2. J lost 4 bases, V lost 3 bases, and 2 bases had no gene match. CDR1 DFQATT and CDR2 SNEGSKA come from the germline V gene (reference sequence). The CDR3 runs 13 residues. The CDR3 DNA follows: TGCAGTGCTAGGTTAGCGGGAGGAGAGACCCAGTACTTC. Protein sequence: CSARLAGGETQYF.

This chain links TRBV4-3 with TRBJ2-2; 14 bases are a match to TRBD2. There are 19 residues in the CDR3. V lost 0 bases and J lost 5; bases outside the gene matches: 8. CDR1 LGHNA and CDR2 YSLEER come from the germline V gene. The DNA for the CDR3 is TGCGCCAGCAGCCAAGATCAGCCACGACTAGCGGGAGGGACCGGGGAGCTGTTTTTT. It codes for CASSQDQPRLAGGTGELFF.

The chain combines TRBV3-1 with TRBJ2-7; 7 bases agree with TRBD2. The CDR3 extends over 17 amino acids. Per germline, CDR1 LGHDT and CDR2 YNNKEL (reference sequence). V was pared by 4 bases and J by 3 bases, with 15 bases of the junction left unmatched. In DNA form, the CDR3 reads TGTGCCAGCAGCCTCTATCAGACGGAGGGGACTATCTACGAGCAGTACTTC. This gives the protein CASSLYQTEGTIYEQYF.

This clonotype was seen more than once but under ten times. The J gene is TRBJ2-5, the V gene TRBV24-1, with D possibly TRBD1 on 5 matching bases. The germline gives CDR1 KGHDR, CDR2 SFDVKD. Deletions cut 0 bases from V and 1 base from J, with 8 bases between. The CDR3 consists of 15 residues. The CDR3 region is CATSDLNRPQETQYF. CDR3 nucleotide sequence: TGTGCCACCAGTGATTTGAACAGGCCCCAAGAGACCCAGTACTTC.

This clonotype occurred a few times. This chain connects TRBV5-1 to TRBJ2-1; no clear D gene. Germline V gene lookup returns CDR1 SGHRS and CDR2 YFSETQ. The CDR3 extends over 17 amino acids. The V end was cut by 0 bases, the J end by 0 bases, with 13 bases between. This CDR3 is CASSLAVPLSSYNEQFF. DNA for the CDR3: TGCGCCAGCAGCTTGGCCGTACCATTAAGCTCCTACAATGAGCAGTTCTTC.

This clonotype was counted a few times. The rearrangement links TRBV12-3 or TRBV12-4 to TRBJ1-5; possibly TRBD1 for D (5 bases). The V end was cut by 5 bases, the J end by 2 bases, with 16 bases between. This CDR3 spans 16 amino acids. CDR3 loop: CASSQEQVEGNQPQHF. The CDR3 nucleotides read TGTGCCAGCAGTCAAGAACAGGTGGAGGGCAATCAGCCCCAGCATTTT.

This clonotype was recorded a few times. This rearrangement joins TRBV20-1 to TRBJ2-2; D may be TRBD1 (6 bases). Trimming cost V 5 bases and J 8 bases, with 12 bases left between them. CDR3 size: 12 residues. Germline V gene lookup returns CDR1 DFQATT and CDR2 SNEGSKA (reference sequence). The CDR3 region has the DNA TGCAGTGCTTTTCAGGGGCGTGGGGAGCTGTTTTTT. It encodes CSAFQGRGELFF.